This T cell receptor beta chain was identified during a study of T cell repertoires in cytomegalovirus infection. CDR1 and CDR2 (germline): LNHDA, SQIVND (reference sequence). This CDR3 region has 13 residues. V was pared by 3 bases and J by 6 bases, with 11 bases between. This clonotype showed up just a few times. Its antigen is currently unknown. Each CDR3 protein is one row after TCRdb ran MiXCR on the reads. The repertoire consists of hundreds of thousands of distinct CDR3 sequences, with 30% to 40% occurring once and the leading ten covering roughly an eighth. Sequencing used cultured CD8+ T cells from PBMCs, obtained from culture after CMV antigen stimulation. The rearrangement joins TRBV19 to TRBJ1-2, with unresolved D. The TCR comes from a human donor in good health (CMV status not recorded). Some clones in this sample may be carry-over from other donors' samples. CDR3 coding DNA: TGTGCCAGTAGTATGACGGGAACGAATGGCTACACCTTC. It codes for CASSMTGTNGYTF.